This entry lists 9 T cell receptor beta chains sequenced from one sample in a study of cytotoxic CD8 clonotypes in ibrutinib-treated CLL. Generated by immunoSEQ multiplex PCR, the TCRdb table keeps only in-frame clones and is missing some. The sample lists about 130,000 clones; about 79% were seen once. Sample: PBMCs, taken after 12 months of ibrutinib treatment. These receptors originate from a human donor with chronic lymphocytic leukemia.

The chain combines TRBV10-3 with TRBJ2-2; D perhaps matches TRBD2 (6 bases). This CDR3 is built from 16 residues. V shed 6 bases and J shed 4 bases, with 18 bases lying between them. The germline V gene encodes CDR1 ENHRY and CDR2 SYGVKD. The CDR3 sequence is CAISPRGRQTTGELFF. The CDR3 nucleotides read TGTGCCATCAGCCCGCGGGGCCGCCAAACCACCGGGGAGCTGTTTTTT.

The genes are TRBV5-6 and TRBJ2-7, with TRBD1 matching over 7 bases. The junction had 6 bases not matched to a gene; V was cut back by 2 bases and J by 4 bases. CDR1 and CDR2 from the germline V gene are SGHDT and YYEEEE. The CDR3 consists of 14 residues. CDR3 region: CASSFRQGRYEQYF. CDR3 DNA: TGTGCCAGCAGCTTCCGACAGGGTCGGTACGAGCAGTACTTC.

The V and J genes are TRBV21-1 and TRBJ2-7; the D call TRBD2 from the table was never checked on the DNA. TRBV21-1 is reported as a pseudogene. The CDR3 covers 16 residues. The DNA of the CDR3 is TGTGCCAGCAAGGCTAGGGGTAGCGGGGACTCCTACGAGCAGTACTTC. This gives the protein CASKARGSGDSYEQYF.

The chain recombines TRBV10-3 with TRBJ2-5; D is undetermined. This CDR3 contains 14 residues. V dropped 6 bases and J dropped 1 base, with 12 bases sitting between them. CDR1 ENHRY and CDR2 SYGVKD come from the germline V gene. CDR3 sequence (DNA): TGTGCCATCAGCTCTGACCGACGCCAAGAGACCCAGTACTTC. It specifies CAISSDRRQETQYF.

The chain joins TRBV9 to TRBJ2-1; 8 bases are a match to TRBD2. This CDR3 region has 16 residues. Germline-derived CDR1 and CDR2 are SGDLS and YYNGEE. V was pared by 0 bases and J by 8 bases, with 10 bases of the junction left unmatched. CDR3 protein: CASSVVGSGIIDEQFF. CDR3 nucleotides: TGTGCCAGCAGCGTAGTGGGTAGCGGGATTATCGATGAGCAGTTCTTC.

This chain uses TRBV10-3 with TRBJ2-1; possible D gene TRBD2, 5 bases. Germline-derived CDR1 and CDR2 are ENHRY and SYGVKD. The V gene lost 6 bases and the J gene lost 2 bases, with 11 bases spanning the gap. The CDR3 has 14 amino acids. CDR3 in amino acids: CAIRPAEAYNEQFF. The CDR3 DNA reads TGTGCCATCAGGCCAGCGGAGGCCTACAATGAGCAGTTCTTC.

The chain carries TRBV5-1 and TRBJ1-1; the match to TRBD1 covers 9 bases. The CDR3 spans 16 residues. The trim removed 4 bases at V and 5 bases at J, leaving 12 bases unmatched. Germline CDR1 SGHRS, CDR2 YFSETQ. For the CDR3, the DNA is TGCGCCAGCAGCCCAGCGCCCCTGACAGGGGGAACTGAAGCTTTCTTT. This sequence encodes CASSPAPLTGGTEAFF.

The chain recombines TRBV29-1 with TRBJ2-3; 10 bases align to TRBD2. The CDR3 is 15 residues long. The germline gives CDR1 SQVTM, CDR2 ANQGSEA. The junction had 8 bases not matched to a gene; V was cut back by 2 bases and J by 6 bases. CDR3 sequence reads: CSVESGASGSDTQYF. The CDR3 DNA follows: TGCAGCGTTGAATCGGGGGCTAGCGGGAGTGATACGCAGTATTTT.

This clone was detected only a few times. The chain is built from TRBV28 and TRBJ1-1; D perhaps matches TRBD1 (5 bases). Germline V gives CDR1 MDHEN, CDR2 SYDVKM. The CDR3 sequence is 16 residues long. The V end lost 2 bases, the J end lost 1 base, and 14 bases lay between the germline ends. The CDR3 here is CASSLGVDSQNTEAFF. The DNA of the CDR3 is TGTGCCAGCAGTTTAGGTGTCGACAGCCAGAACACTGAAGCTTTCTTT.